This T cell receptor beta chain stems from a study of cytomegalovirus exposure and HLA in healthy donors. Study results and caveats: A later analysis showed TCR association rates differing by HLA locus, peaking at DRB1 and lowest at HLA-C. Researchers catalogued about 150 TCR beta chains as cytomegalovirus-associated. Cytomegalovirus status was reportedly diagnosed by the classifier with high specificity and sensitivity.

With regard to this clone: Its specificity is not known.

Both 60 Vbeta primers and 13 Jbeta primers went into the PCR. The table came from immunoSEQ multiplex PCR; TCRdb's copy has only in-frame clones and leaves some out. Here the sample spans tens of thousands of clones, 75% being singletons. At the time of sampling, donors were nominally healthy, though unrecorded immune exposures were likely. The TCR originated in a man between 35 and 55 years old in good health and CMV-seronegative. The sequencing sample was made of PBMCs.

In DNA form, the CDR3 reads TGTGCCAGCAGCCAAGGACTAGCGGGAGAGACCCAGTACTTC. It yields the protein CASSQGLAGETQYF. The chain recombines TRBV14 with TRBJ2-5; 10 bases match TRBD2. The CDR3 contains 14 residues. Per germline, CDR1 SGHDN and CDR2 FVKESK. Trimming removed 1 base from V and 4 bases from J; junction bases left unmatched: 0.